A selection of T cell receptor beta chains follows, all from one sample in a study of naive and memory T cell subsets. TCRdb re-derived calls from the UMI-ligation and nested PCR reads in MiXCR, one entry per CDR3 protein. The data show 100,000 to 150,000 distinct CDR3 sequences, about 36% seen once. The specimen sequenced was central memory CD4+ T cells from blood. Receptors were obtained from a human donor in good health. Each CDR3 is given with its conserved first and last residue. The D gene is left open where the match is weak. Not all rows give a size; the values are once, few, many and, for expanded clones, a class.

D gene	J gene	clone size	V gene	CDR3 DNA	CDR3 protein
-	TRBJ2-3	-	TRBV20-1	TGCAGTGCTAGAGGGGGGGTGGGCGCGAGCACAGATACGCAGTATTTT	CSARGGVGASTDTQYF
-	TRBJ1-5	few	TRBV19	TGTGCCAGTAGGAACTGGTCTCAGCCTCGTCAGCCCCAGCATTTT	CASRNWSQPRQPQHF
-	TRBJ2-1	-	TRBV7-6	TGTGCCAGCAGCTTATACTCGGCTACCCAACACTACAATGAGCAGTTCTTC	CASSLYSATQHYNEQFF
-	TRBJ2-3	-	TRBV20-1	TGCAGTGCCTCGCCACTAGCTGCGTACACAGATACGCAGTATTTT	CSASPLAAYTDTQYF
-	TRBJ1-1	few	TRBV3-1	TGTGCCAGCAGCCCCCCGGGTGGGGGGCCGGGCACTGAAGCTTTCTTT	CASSPPGGGPGTEAFF
TRBD1	TRBJ2-7	-	TRBV5-1	TGCGCCAGCAGCTTAACCGGGACAGGGGGCAGCTACGAGCAGTACTTC	CASSLTGTGGSYEQYF
-	TRBJ1-5	many	TRBV7-6	TGTGCCAGCAGCCCAGGTGCGGGGCGAAATCAGCCCCAGCATTTT	CASSPGAGRNQPQHF
-	TRBJ2-7	-	TRBV29-1	TGCAGCGTTGTGGGTAGCGGAGGGACCTACGAGCAGTACTTC	CSVVGSGGTYEQYF
-	TRBJ1-5	few	TRBV27	TGTGCCAGCAGAAGGTCGACCCAGGGGAATCAGCCCCAGCATTTT	CASRRSTQGNQPQHF
TRBD2	TRBJ2-1	few	TRBV20-1	TGCAGTGCTAGACTGGGAGGGACTTACAATGAGCAGTTCTTC	CSARLGGTYNEQFF
-	TRBJ1-4	-	TRBV6-5	TGTGCCAGCTCCGGCGGGCGAAATGAAAAACTGTTTTTT	CASSGGRNEKLFF